This entry features one T cell receptor beta chain sequence. This sample was taken from a study of blood T cell repertoires in COVID-19. Study as a whole: The samples span acute and convalescent COVID-19 from the United States, Italy and Spain. Sources were T cells, B-cell-depleted T cells, or PBMCs; the material itself was cDNA or gDNA.

In the study's own analysis: Quantification of nucleated cells was approximated via reference gene primer amplification. Only in-frame clones appear in the TCRdb table, and some are missing; sequencing was by immunoSEQ multiplex PCR. V and J calls and clone size are copied from that table; D and trimming were computed from the DNA. The table lists 25,000 or so clones, approximately 90% of them singletons, with around 20% in the top ten. Germline V gene sequence: CDR1 KGHSH, CDR2 LQKENI. V was clipped by 6 bases and J by 0 bases, with 12 bases between them. This CDR3 is 15 amino acids long. Source material: peripheral blood. The rearrangement joins TRBV18 to TRBJ1-3; D remains unclear. This TCR was sampled from a woman older than 75 with acute or convalescent COVID-19. CDR3 region: CASSPAASSGNTIYF. The CDR3, as DNA: TGTGCCAGCTCGCCAGCTGCGAGCTCTGGAAACACCATATATTTT.